The clone carrying this TCR beta chain showed up just once. The conserved phenylalanine or tryptophan is not found at the CDR3 terminus, so this likely reflects a read error. Germline V gene sequence: CDR1 SGHAT, CDR2 FQNNGV. CDR3 length: 15 residues. This sample's RNA came from whole unsorted tissue. The sample originates from a study of tumor and adjacent non-tumor tissue in lung cancer. TCRbeta libraries were built with three rounds of nested PCR, modified from ARM-PCR. TCRdb used MiXCR to reprocess the multiplex PCR reads, holding one entry per CDR3 protein. Counted here are tens of thousands of distinct CDR3 sequences, approximately 77% occurring once; the ten biggest clones make up 8% to 9.5%.

Sequencing input: lung tumor tissue. This chain connects TRBV11-2 to TRBJ2-3, with D possibly TRBD2 on 5 matching bases. The origin of this receptor is a middle-aged woman with non-small cell lung cancer. CDR3 sequence: CASRQRASRADTQYL. As DNA, the CDR3 is TGTGCCAGCAGACAACGGGCTAGCCGAGCAGATACCCAGTATCTT.